The T cell receptor (beta chain) under discussion was sequenced for a study of shared clonotypes between healthy human individuals. Per the germline V gene, CDR1 is GTSNPN and CDR2 is SVGIG (reference sequence). Trimming removed 4 bases from V and 2 bases from J; junction bases left unmatched: 8. The CDR3 length is 14 residues. Using immunoSEQ multiplex PCR, the repertoire was profiled, and TCRdb retains in-frame clones only, with some absent. The data contain over 2 million clones, 85% to 95% of them singletons. General study points: Clonotypes not shared had lower generation probabilities than those common to all four donors. Enrolling few donors narrowed the genetic and exposure-history diversity that was represented.

As concerns this clone: Its target is unknown.

Sequencing was performed on naive CD4+ T cells from PBMCs. Subset here: CD45RA+ positively selected. This TCR came from a man aged 18 to 30 in good health. Some clones in this sample may be carry-over from other donors' samples. The V gene is TRBV30, the J gene TRBJ2-7; 7 nucleotides line up with TRBD1. The CDR3 loop reads CAWTGGRVTYEQYF. As DNA, the CDR3 is TGTGCCTGGACAGGGGGTAGGGTCACCTACGAGCAGTACTTC.